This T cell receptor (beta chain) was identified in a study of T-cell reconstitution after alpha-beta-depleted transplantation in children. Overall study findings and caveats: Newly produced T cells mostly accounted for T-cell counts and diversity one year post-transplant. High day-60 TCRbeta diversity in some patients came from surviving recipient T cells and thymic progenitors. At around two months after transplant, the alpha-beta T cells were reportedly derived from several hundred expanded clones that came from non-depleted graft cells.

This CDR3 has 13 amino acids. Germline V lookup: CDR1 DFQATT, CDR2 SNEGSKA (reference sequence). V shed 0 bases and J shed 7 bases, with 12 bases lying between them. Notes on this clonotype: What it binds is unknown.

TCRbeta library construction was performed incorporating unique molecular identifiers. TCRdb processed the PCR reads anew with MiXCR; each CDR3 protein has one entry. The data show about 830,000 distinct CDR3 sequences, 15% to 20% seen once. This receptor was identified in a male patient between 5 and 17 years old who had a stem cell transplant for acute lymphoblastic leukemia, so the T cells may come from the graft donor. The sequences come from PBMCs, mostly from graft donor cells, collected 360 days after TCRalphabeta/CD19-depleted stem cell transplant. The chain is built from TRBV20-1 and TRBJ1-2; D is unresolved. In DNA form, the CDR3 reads TGCAGTGCTAGAGATCAGGCACAGACTGGCTACACCTTC. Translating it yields CSARDQAQTGYTF.